This TCR beta chain is from a study of spatial heterogeneity in lung cancer. This clonotype came up many times. Sample time point: sample taken at primary tumor resection. The CDR3 length is 15 residues. Per the germline V gene, CDR1 is SGHRS and CDR2 is YFSETQ. The ends were cut back, 4 bases at V and 4 bases at J, with 16 bases in the middle. MiXCR, run by TCRdb on the 5' RACE reads, gives a single entry per CDR3 protein. In the table there are tens of thousands of distinct CDR3 sequences, around 5.2% of which are singletons. The sample was PBMCs, taken at surgery. V usage is TRBV5-1 and J usage is TRBJ2-3; TRBD1 is a possible D gene (6 bases). The origin of this receptor is a female donor with early-stage non-small cell lung cancer. CDR3 protein: CASSRQVAESDTQYF. In DNA form, the CDR3 reads TGCGCCAGCAGCCGACAGGTTGCAGAGTCAGATACGCAGTATTTT.